This TCR beta chain was recorded in a study of blood T cell repertoires in COVID-19. Sequencing was performed with immunoSEQ multiplex PCR; in TCRdb, only in-frame clones are kept and a portion is missing. The sample holds fewer than 300,000 clones; 90% are singletons and the top ten take approximately 1.2%. CDR1 and CDR2 (germline): SGHTA, FQGNSA. V was clipped by 5 bases and J by 7 bases, with 9 bases between them. The CDR3 length is 12 residues. Sequenced material: PBMCs or T cells enriched from blood (not recorded which). The TCR originated in a woman aged 30 to 39 who had recovered from COVID-19. The gene calls are TRBV7-2 and TRBJ2-1; D gene uncertain. The CDR3 spells CASSRERNEQFF. DNA for the CDR3: TGTGCCAGCAGCCGCGAGAGGAATGAGCAGTTCTTC.